The next 2 T cell receptor beta chains were all read from a single sample in a study of CXCR3-negative and CXCR3-positive naive CD8 T cells. 5' RACE that incorporated UMI labels was used to prepare the TRB cDNA libraries. Reanalyzing the 5' RACE reads, TCRdb keeps one entry per CDR3 protein, without DNA. Recorded for this sample: tens of thousands of distinct CDR3 sequences. The sample taken for sequencing was memory CD8+ T cells from blood. Receptors were obtained from a human donor in good health. Some clones in this sample may be carry-over from other donors' samples.

The rearrangement uses TRBV30 and TRBJ2-1. Germline V gene data show CDR1 as GTSNPN and CDR2 as SVGIG (reference sequence). This CDR3 is built from 14 residues. The CDR3 region is CAWSVGLPSDEQFF.

The V gene is TRBV7-3, the J gene TRBJ1-1; TCRdb's D call of TRBD1 is untestable without DNA. CDR1 and CDR2 from the germline V gene are SGHTA and FQGTGA. The CDR3 has 15 amino acids. The CDR3 sequence: CASSPDRGPYTEAFF.